This TCR beta chain stems from a study of high-grade serous ovarian cancer treatment subgroups. For the study at large: Each sample yielded on average roughly 7,400 unique TCR beta rearrangements from 12,000 to 15,000 reads. Study-wide findings and caveats: Tumors within one patient showed repertoire similarity of roughly 0.11 to 0.8.

TCRdb's table, derived via immunoSEQ multiplex PCR, lists solely in-frame clones and lacks some. The sample contains 10,000 to 13,000 clones, around 83% of which appear only once. Germline CDR1 reads GTSNPN; CDR2 reads SVGIG (reference sequence). The length of the CDR3 is 14 residues. The V segment lost 2 bases and the J segment 7 bases; nucleotides outside the gene matches: 8. Comments on this clone: Its specificity is unknown.

Tumor samples were taken before definitive surgery or chemotherapy. Sequencing was performed on tumor tissue. The chain links TRBV30 to TRBJ2-3; 8 nucleotides agree with TRBD2. This clonotype originated in a human donor with high-grade serous ovarian cancer. DNA of the CDR3: TGTGCCTGGAGTCTAGACGGGAGGGTGCATACGCAGTATTTT. Protein: CAWSLDGRVHTQYF.